The rows below give T cell receptor beta chains drawn from one sample of a study of early T cells in non-severe SARS-CoV-2 infection. TCRdb fed the 5' RACE reads into MiXCR, producing one record per CDR3 protein. The table records 10,000 to 12,000 distinct CDR3 sequences, roughly 4.4% of them present only once. The sample taken for sequencing was whole blood. The receptors stem from an adult who was a healthcare worker with PCR-confirmed SARS-CoV-2 infection or an uninfected control (not recorded which). Each CDR3 is given with its conserved first and last residue. The order of the fields is V gene, D gene, clone size, J gene, CDR3 DNA, CDR3 protein. A D gene is named only where the DNA matches it firmly. Some rows have no size entry. The others give once, few or many, or a class for an expanded clone.

>TRBV9|.|medium-sized|TRBJ1-6
TGTGCCAGCAGCCCCTCCCTCCGTGGACACCCGAGCTCCTATAATTCACCCCTCCACTTT
CASSPSLRGHPSSYNSPLHF
>TRBV14|.|many|TRBJ2-7
TGTGCCAGCAGGGGACATACTGGCTCCTACGAGCAGTACTTC
CASRGHTGSYEQYF
>TRBV6-4|.|.|TRBJ2-2
TGTGCCAGCAGTGACTCGGACACCGGGGAGCTGTTTTTT
CASSDSDTGELFF
>TRBV20-1|TRBD2|many|TRBJ2-3
TGCAGTGCTGGGGGGGTGGCGGATACGCAGTATTTT
CSAGGVADTQYF
>TRBV15|TRBD1|many|TRBJ2-7
TGTGCCACCAGCAGAGATGAGAGGGCAGGGGGCGACGAGCAGTACTTC
CATSRDERAGGDEQYF
>TRBV29-1|.|many|TRBJ2-1
TGCAGCGTTGAAGATCTGGGGGAGTTCAGCAATGAGCAGTTCTTC
CSVEDLGEFSNEQFF
>TRBV4-3|TRBD2|medium-sized|TRBJ2-1
TGCGCCAGCAGCCAGGATCTAGCGGGGGGGCCGTATAATGAGCAGTTCTTC
CASSQDLAGGPYNEQFF
>TRBV4-3|.|.|TRBJ2-4
TGCGCCAGCAGCCAAGGGCGGGGCCCCCAAAACATTCAGTACTTC
CASSQGRGPQNIQYF
>TRBV6-6|.|medium-sized|TRBJ2-2
TGTGCCAGCAGGGGACTTACGAACACCGGGGAGCTGTTTTTT
CASRGLTNTGELFF
>TRBV5-8|.|.|TRBJ2-5
TGTGCCAGCAGCCGGACGGCGGGACGGCAAGAGACCCAGTACTTC
CASSRTAGRQETQYF
>TRBV11-2|.|many|TRBJ1-2
TGTGCCAGCAGCTTATTCACAGATTCCTATGGCTACACCTTC
CASSLFTDSYGYTF
>TRBV7-2|TRBD2|few|TRBJ2-3
TGTGCCAGCAGCAGAGAAGGGACTAGCGGGGGGGTGTCAGATACGCAGTATTTT
CASSREGTSGGVSDTQYF
>TRBV7-2|.|many|TRBJ1-5
TGTGCCAGCAGCTTGTCGAGCAATCAGCCCCAGCATTTT
CASSLSSNQPQHF
>TRBV4-1|.|many|TRBJ1-1
TGCGCCAGCAGCCGAGACACAGGGCATACTGAAGCTTTCTTT
CASSRDTGHTEAFF
>TRBV7-9|.|medium-sized|TRBJ1-4
TGTGCCAGCAGCTTAGTAGGGGGATTAAACGAAAAACTGTTTTTT
CASSLVGGLNEKLFF
>TRBV4-1|.|many|TRBJ1-6
TGCGCCAGCAGCCAAGAACAAAACTATTCACCCCTCCACTTT
CASSQEQNYSPLHF
>TRBV20-1|TRBD2|medium-sized|TRBJ2-3
TGCAGTGCTCCCCTAGCGGGCTTCACAGATACGCAGTATTTT
CSAPLAGFTDTQYF
>TRBV7-3|TRBD2|.|TRBJ2-2
TGTGCCAGCAGCATCGGACTAGCGGGGGAGCTGTTTTTT
CASSIGLAGELFF
>TRBV18|TRBD2|medium-sized|TRBJ2-3
TGTGCCAGCTCCCTAATAGGACTAGCGCCAGATACGCAGTATTTT
CASSLIGLAPDTQYF
>TRBV12-3/TRBV12-4|.|many|TRBJ1-2
TGTGCCAGCAGTATACAGGAGACGCCTAACTATGGCTACACCTTC
CASSIQETPNYGYTF
>TRBV12-3/TRBV12-4|.|medium-sized|TRBJ2-5
TGTGCCAGCATCTTAGGGGGGTTGAGGGGAGAGACCCAGTACTTC
CASILGGLRGETQYF
>TRBV10-3|TRBD1|many|TRBJ1-2
TGTGCCATCAGTGACGGGGGACAGGGGCCCAGGGGCTACACCTTC
CAISDGGQGPRGYTF
>TRBV20-1|.|many|TRBJ2-4
TGCAGCGCCACTTTGACCAAAAACATTCAGTACTTC
CSATLTKNIQYF
>TRBV25-1|.|many|TRBJ2-7
TGTGCCAGCAGTGATAGCAGACCCTACGAGCAGTACTTC
CASSDSRPYEQYF
>TRBV5-1|.|.|TRBJ1-6
TGCGCCAGCAGCGCGGACAGTAACTCACCCCTCCACTTT
CASSADSNSPLHF
>TRBV6-6|.|.|TRBJ1-5
TGTGCCAGCAGTTGGAATTGGGCCTCTGATCAGCCCCAGCATTTT
CASSWNWASDQPQHF
>TRBV4-1|.|few|TRBJ1-1
TGCGCCAGCTCGGGACCGCTAAGAGGCACTGAAGCTTTCTTT
CASSGPLRGTEAFF
>TRBV6-1|TRBD2|many|TRBJ2-5
TGTGCCAGCAGTGAATTGGCGGGGGGGCCACAAGAGACCCAGTACTTC
CASSELAGGPQETQYF
>TRBV5-1|TRBD1|many|TRBJ2-7
TGCGCCAGGAAGACAGGGACCGAGCAGTACTTC
CARKTGTEQYF
>TRBV6-6|TRBD1|.|TRBJ2-3
TGTGCCAGCCGCCGGGACAGGTGGACAGATACGCAGTATTTT
CASRRDRWTDTQYF
>TRBV6-6|.|many|TRBJ2-3
TGTGCCAGCAGGCCGTCGGGGGCCGGCACAGATACGCAGTATTTT
CASRPSGAGTDTQYF
>TRBV15|.|.|TRBJ2-3
TGTGCCACCAACCACGGGGGAGGTAGGAATACGCAGTATTTT
CATNHGGGRNTQYF
>TRBV6-2/TRBV6-3|.|many|TRBJ2-1
TGTGCCACCCTGACAGGATACAATGAGCAGTTCTTC
CATLTGYNEQFF
>TRBV9|TRBD2|medium-sized|TRBJ2-7
TGTGCCAGCAGCAGGGGAGCGGGGGCCTACGAGCAGTACTTC
CASSRGAGAYEQYF
>TRBV7-2|TRBD2|.|TRBJ2-3
TGTGCCAGCAGCTCCCTAGCGGGGGGGATCACAGATACGCAGTATTTT
CASSSLAGGITDTQYF
>TRBV5-1|.|medium-sized|TRBJ1-1
TGCGCCAGCAGCTTGGAGCAAATGAACACTGAAGCTTTCTTT
CASSLEQMNTEAFF
>TRBV7-6|.|few|TRBJ1-3
TGTGCCAGCAGCACTGGAAACACCATATATTTT
CASSTGNTIYF
>TRBV29-1|.|many|TRBJ2-3
TGCAGCGGCGGACGCACAGATACGCAGTATTTT
CSGGRTDTQYF
>TRBV12-3/TRBV12-4|.|many|TRBJ1-1
TGTGCCAGCACCCCAAGAGAGGATTTTGGGAACACTGAAGCTTTCTTT
CASTPREDFGNTEAFF
>TRBV20-1|.|many|TRBJ2-7
TGCAGTGCTAGGGTTAGTCGAACAGTCCCCACCTACGAGCAGTACTTC
CSARVSRTVPTYEQYF